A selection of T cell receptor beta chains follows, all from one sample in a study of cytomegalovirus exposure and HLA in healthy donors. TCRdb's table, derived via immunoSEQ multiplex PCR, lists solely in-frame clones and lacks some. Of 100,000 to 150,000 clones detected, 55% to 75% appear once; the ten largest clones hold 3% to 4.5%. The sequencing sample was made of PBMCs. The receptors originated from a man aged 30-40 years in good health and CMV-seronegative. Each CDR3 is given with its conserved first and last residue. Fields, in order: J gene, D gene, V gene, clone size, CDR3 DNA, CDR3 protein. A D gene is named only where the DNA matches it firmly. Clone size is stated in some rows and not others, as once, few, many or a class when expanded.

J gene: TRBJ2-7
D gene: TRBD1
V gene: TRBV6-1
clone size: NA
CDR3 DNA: TGTGCCAGCAGTGCCCGGACAGGGGGCTCCTACGAGCAGTACTTC
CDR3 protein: CASSARTGGSYEQYF

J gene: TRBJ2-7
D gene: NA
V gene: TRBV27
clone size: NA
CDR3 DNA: TGTGCCAGCAGTTTATCAGGGGGTTCCTACGAGCAGTACTTC
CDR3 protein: CASSLSGGSYEQYF

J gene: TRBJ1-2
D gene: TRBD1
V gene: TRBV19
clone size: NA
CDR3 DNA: TGTGCCAGTACTCTCGACAGGGGCGGTTGGTATGGCTACACCTTC
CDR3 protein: CASTLDRGGWYGYTF

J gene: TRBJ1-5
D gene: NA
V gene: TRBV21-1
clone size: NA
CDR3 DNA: TGTGCCAGCAGCCGGCCAGCCGGGGGGGTTCAGCCCCAGCATTTT
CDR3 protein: CASSRPAGGVQPQHF

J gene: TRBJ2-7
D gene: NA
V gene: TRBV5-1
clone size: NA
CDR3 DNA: TGCGCCAGCAGCTTGGCGGGATTCAAGCAGTACTTC
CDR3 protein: CASSLAGFKQYF

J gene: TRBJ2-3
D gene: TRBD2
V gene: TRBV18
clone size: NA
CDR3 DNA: TGTGCCAGCCATCCCCTCGTACTAGCGGCCTCCACAGATACGCAGTATTTT
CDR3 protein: CASHPLVLAASTDTQYF

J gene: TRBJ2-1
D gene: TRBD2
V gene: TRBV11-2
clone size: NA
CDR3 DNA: TGTGCCAGCAGCTTATGGGCGGGAGACAATGAGCAGTTCTTC
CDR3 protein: CASSLWAGDNEQFF

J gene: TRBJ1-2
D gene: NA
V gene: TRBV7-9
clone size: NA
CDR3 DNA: TGTGCCAGCAGCTTAGGGCAGGGTAGCTATGGCTACACCTTC
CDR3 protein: CASSLGQGSYGYTF

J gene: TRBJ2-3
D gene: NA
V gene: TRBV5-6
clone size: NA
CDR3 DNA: TGTGCCAGCAGTTCGCTAAGAGCAGATACGCAGTATTTT
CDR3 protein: CASSSLRADTQYF

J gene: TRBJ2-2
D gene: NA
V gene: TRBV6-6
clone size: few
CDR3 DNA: TGTGCCAGCAGTTCCCTCGGCGGGGAGCTGTTTTTT
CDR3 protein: CASSSLGGELFF

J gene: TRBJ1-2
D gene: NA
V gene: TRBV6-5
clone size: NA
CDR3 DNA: TGTGCCAGCAGCCTGGGGGACTGGGGTAACTATGGCTACACCTTC
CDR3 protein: CASSLGDWGNYGYTF

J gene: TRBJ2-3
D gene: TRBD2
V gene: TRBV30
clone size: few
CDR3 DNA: TGTGCCTGGAGAGCCGGGACTAGCGGGGGGAGCACAGATACGCAGTATTTT
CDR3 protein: CAWRAGTSGGSTDTQYF

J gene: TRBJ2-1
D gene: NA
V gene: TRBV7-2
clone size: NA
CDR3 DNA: TGTGCCAGCAGCTCAGGACGGGGGAATGAGCAGTTCTTC
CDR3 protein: CASSSGRGNEQFF